Listed here are 2 T cell receptor beta chains from one sample, sequenced in a study of T cell repertoires in ileal Crohn's disease. The data were produced by immunoSEQ multiplex PCR, yet TCRdb's version contains in-frame clones alone and is incomplete. The sample consists of roughly 6,800 clones, 55% to 75% of them appearing once. Documented time point: proximal margin of the surgical specimen (macroscopically non-inflamed). The specimen sequenced was ileal tissue. The receptors here all came from an adult with Crohn's disease.

This clone showed up just a few times. The V call is TRBV6-1, the J call TRBJ1-1; possibly TRBD1 for D (5 bases). Germline V gives CDR1 MNHNS, CDR2 SASEGT. The germline V and J ends were trimmed by 6 bases and 1 base, with 9 bases remaining between them. This CDR3 region has 13 residues. The DNA for the CDR3 is TGTGCCAGCAGGGAGACAGAGAACACTGAAGCTTTCTTT. It codes for CASRETENTEAFF.

The chain carries TRBV5-1 and TRBJ1-1, with unresolved D. Trimming cost V 1 base and J 1 base, with 8 bases left between them. The CDR3 covers 14 residues. The germline gives CDR1 SGHRS, CDR2 YFSETQ. CDR3 protein: CASSLSTPNTEAFF. The DNA for the CDR3 is TGCGCCAGCAGCTTGAGTACGCCGAACACTGAAGCTTTCTTT.